This T cell receptor (beta chain) was observed in a study of T cell responses to AZD1222 COVID-19 vaccine. Sequenced by immunoSEQ multiplex PCR; TCRdb stores in-frame clones only, minus some. Among nearly 100,000 clones listed, 70% to 90% were seen once. This CDR3 has 14 residues. CDR1 and CDR2 from the germline V gene are MRHNA and SNTAGT. J was trimmed by 6 bases and V by 5 bases; bases with no gene match: 5. Sequencing was performed on peripheral blood, taken on day 0 of AZD1222 vaccination. The sequence derives from an adult in good health. This rearrangement joins TRBV6-4 to TRBJ2-1; TRBD2 matches at 9 bases. CDR3 in amino acids: CASSTLAGSNEQFF. In DNA form, the CDR3 reads TGTGCCAGCAGTACCCTAGCGGGATCCAATGAGCAGTTCTTC.